These 32 T cell receptor beta chains originate from one sample sequenced in a study of OX40 agonist ivuxolimab in advanced cancers. The method was immunoSEQ multiplex PCR; TCRdb's version includes in-frame clones alone and lacks a portion of them. The sample includes roughly 67,000 clones, roughly 92% seen only once; the top ten take over 10%. The starting material was CD4+ or CD8+ T cells sorted from blood, obtained in a trial of the OX40 agonist ivuxolimab. These receptors originate from an adult with an advanced solid tumor such as melanoma, head and neck, liver or kidney cancer.

This chain joins TRBV27 and TRBJ2-1; TRBD1 is a possible D gene (5 bases). Trimming shortened V by 2 bases and J by 4 bases, and 15 bases separated the two germline ends. The germline V gene has CDR1 MNHEY and CDR2 SMNVEV (reference sequence). CDR3 length equals 16 residues. This CDR3 reads CASSLQGPYPYNEQFF. The DNA of the CDR3 is TGTGCCAGCAGTTTACAGGGCCCATATCCTTACAATGAGCAGTTCTTC.

V usage is TRBV18 and J usage is TRBJ2-2; TRBD1 is a possible D gene (6 bases). V was pared by 5 bases and J by 4 bases, with 26 bases between. This CDR3 is built from 19 residues. In germline, CDR1 is KGHSH, CDR2 LQKENI. For the CDR3, the DNA is TGTGCCAGCTCATCCACTCGAGGACAGCCCATTTCTACCACCGGGGAGCTGTTTTTT. It translates to CASSSTRGQPISTTGELFF.

The V gene is TRBV6-1, the J gene TRBJ2-3, with 9 bases that match TRBD2. J was trimmed by 4 bases and V by 6 bases; bases with no gene match: 2. Germline V gene data show CDR1 as MNHNS and CDR2 as SASEGT. This CDR3 has 13 amino acids. The CDR3 DNA is TGTGCCAGCAGCAGGACTAGCGCAGATACGCAGTATTTT. Its translation is CASSRTSADTQYF.

The rearrangement uses TRBV4-1 and TRBJ2-2, with D maybe TRBD1 (5 bases). The V end was cut by 6 bases, the J end by 6 bases, with 14 bases between. The germline V gene encodes CDR1 MGHRA and CDR2 YSYEKL. The CDR3 totals 14 residues. The CDR3, as DNA: TGCGCCAGCAGGGGGCGTGAAGTGCCCGGGGAGCTGTTTTTT. This translates into CASRGREVPGELFF.

J is TRBJ1-1 and V is TRBV5-6; possibly TRBD1 for D (6 bases). CDR1 and CDR2 (germline): SGHDT, YYEEEE. Deletions cut 6 bases from V and 1 base from J, with 19 bases between. The CDR3 length is 16 residues. CDR3 sequence: CASNPAVRGRNTEAFF. In nucleotides, the CDR3 is TGTGCCAGCAACCCCGCCGTACGGGGGCGGAACACTGAAGCTTTCTTT. Together with reference TRBV5-6 and TRBJ1-1, the CDR3 gives the full variable domain: DAGVTQSPTHLIKTRGQQVTLRCSPKSGHDTVSWYQQALGQGPQFIFQYYEEEERQRGNFPDRFSGHQFPNYSSELNVNALLLGDSALYLCASNPAVRGRNTEAFFGQGTRLTVV.

The chain uses TRBV6-4 and TRBJ1-2, with D possibly TRBD1 on 5 matching bases. The CDR3 covers 17 residues. CDR1 is MRHNA and CDR2 is SNTAGT in the germline V gene. Trimming removed 2 bases at V and 1 base at J, with 17 bases between. The CDR3 nucleotides read TGTGCCAGCAGTGACGCCCCTGGCGGGACCCATAACTATGGCTACACCTTC. Amino acid sequence: CASSDAPGGTHNYGYTF.

This clone was detected only a few times. The chain links TRBV11-2 to TRBJ2-1; 11 nucleotides agree with TRBD2. Germline CDR1 is SGHAT and CDR2 is FQNNGV. V trimming: 0 bases; J trimming: 2 bases; junction bases outside the gene matches: 6. The CDR3 runs 18 residues. CDR3 in amino acids: CASSLEFGSGGAYNEQFF. In DNA, the CDR3 is TGTGCCAGCAGCTTAGAGTTCGGTAGCGGGGGGGCCTACAATGAGCAGTTCTTC.

The rearrangement links TRBV9 to TRBJ2-1; 9 positions match TRBD1. Germline V gene data show CDR1 as SGDLS and CDR2 as YYNGEE. V dropped 6 bases and J dropped 9; count of bases not matched to a gene: 7. The CDR3 runs to 13 residues. CDR3 DNA sequence: TGTGCCAGCAACGGACAGGGGAGGATTGAGCAGTTCTTC. It yields the protein CASNGQGRIEQFF.

The chain employs TRBV7-2 and TRBJ1-1; weak D call: TRBD1 (5 bases). Germline values: CDR1 SGHTA, CDR2 FQGNSA. The length of the CDR3 is 15 residues. Trimming shortened V by 0 bases and J by 1 base, and 9 bases separated the two germline ends. In DNA, the CDR3 is TGTGCCAGCAGCTTAGCTGCCAGGGCGAACACTGAAGCTTTCTTT. Amino acid sequence: CASSLAARANTEAFF.

The V call is TRBV2, the J call TRBJ2-7; D might be TRBD1 or TRBD2, each matching 5 bases. V was pared by 3 bases and J by 0 bases, with 12 bases between. The CDR3 consists of 15 residues. The germline gives CDR1 SNHLY, CDR2 FYNNEI. In DNA form, the CDR3 reads TGTGCCAGCAGTGATGACAGCGGTTTCTCCTACGAGCAGTACTTC. It codes for CASSDDSGFSYEQYF.

This clone was recorded a few times. The chain carries TRBV4-1 and TRBJ2-7; a possible D gene is TRBD1 (6 bases). Looked up from germline, CDR1 is MGHRA and CDR2 is YSYEKL. V was cut by 0 bases and J by 2 bases, with 11 bases left in between. This CDR3 has 15 residues. CDR3 loop: CASSQEGAGPYEQYF. The CDR3 DNA sequence: TGCGCCAGCAGCCAAGAGGGGGCAGGGCCCTACGAGCAGTACTTC.

This clone has only one observation. V gene TRBV7-6 combines with J gene TRBJ1-3; 7 bases are a match to TRBD1. Germline V lookup: CDR1 SGHVS, CDR2 FNYEAQ. The CDR3 loop spans 18 amino acids. The trim removed 5 bases at V and 0 bases at J, leaving 13 bases unmatched. The CDR3 region is CASSQNPARGYSGNTIYF. The DNA of the CDR3 is TGTGCCAGCAGCCAAAATCCGGCCAGGGGGTACTCTGGAAACACCATATATTTT.

This chain connects TRBV5-1 to TRBJ2-1; D unclear. The germline gives CDR1 SGHRS, CDR2 YFSETQ. V lost 0 bases to trimming and J lost 2 bases, with 9 bases between them. This CDR3 has 15 residues. CDR3: CASSLDADAYNEQFF. The CDR3 nucleotides are TGCGCCAGCAGCTTGGATGCGGACGCCTACAATGAGCAGTTCTTC.

The chain carries TRBV4-1 and TRBJ2-7; tentatively, D is TRBD1 (5 bases). The germline V gene has CDR1 MGHRA and CDR2 YSYEKL. The CDR3 length is 15 residues. The V and J ends lost 4 bases and 2 bases respectively, with 15 bases between them. CDR3 nucleotides: TGCGCCAGCAGCCCCCAACCAGACAGCGCCTACGAGCAGTACTTC. As protein: CASSPQPDSAYEQYF.

J is TRBJ1-1 and V is TRBV11-2; D remains ambiguous. The germline CDR1 and CDR2 sequences are SGHAT and FQNNGV. This CDR3 contains 12 residues. V was shortened by 1 base and J by 6 bases, with 6 bases between the two germline ends. CDR3 protein: CASSLGVPEAFF. The CDR3 nucleotides are TGTGCCAGCAGCTTAGGAGTACCTGAAGCTTTCTTT.

The V call is TRBV2, the J call TRBJ1-2; D is undetermined. This CDR3 is built from 15 residues. The germline CDR1 and CDR2 sequences are SNHLY and FYNNEI. The V gene lost 10 bases and the J gene lost 3 bases, with 21 bases spanning the gap. The CDR3 region is CANLRLRRHDYGYTF. The CDR3 nucleotides read TGTGCCAACCTCCGTCTTCGCAGGCACGACTATGGCTACACCTTC.

This chain joins TRBV5-4 and TRBJ2-7; D remains unclear. Per germline, CDR1 SGHNT and CDR2 YYREEE (reference sequence). V lost 7 bases to trimming and J lost 3 bases, with 14 bases between them. This CDR3 region has 13 residues. CDR3 DNA: TGTGCCAGCTCCTTATTACCCAGCTACGAGCAGTACTTC. It yields the protein CASSLLPSYEQYF.

The chain combines TRBV4-1 with TRBJ2-3; unclear D gene. Germline CDR1 reads MGHRA; CDR2 reads YSYEKL. The CDR3 is 15 amino acids. Trimming removed 1 base at V and 3 bases at J, with 11 bases between. CDR3 bases: TGCGCCAGCAGCCAAGTAGCCCTTGGGACAGATACGCAGTATTTT. Protein product: CASSQVALGTDTQYF.

This chain uses TRBV30 with TRBJ2-7; unclear D gene. CDR3 size: 12 residues. Germline CDR1 GTSNPN, CDR2 SVGIG (reference sequence). Trimming removed 4 bases from V and 3 bases from J, with 10 bases in between. The CDR3 DNA reads TGTGCCTGGACAGCTGTGGGCTACGAGCAGTACTTC. This encodes CAWTAVGYEQYF.

This clone appeared once. The chain couples TRBV10-2 to TRBJ2-2; no firm D call. This CDR3 region has 13 residues. The germline V gene encodes CDR1 WSHSY and CDR2 SAAADI. Trimming removed 0 bases from V and 6 bases from J, with 5 bases in between. The CDR3, as DNA: TGCGCCAGCAGTGAGTCGATTCCCGGGGAGCTGTTTTTT. This encodes CASSESIPGELFF.

The J gene is TRBJ1-2, the V gene TRBV5-1, with D perhaps TRBD1 (5 bases). V was clipped by 4 bases and J by 3 bases, with 13 bases between them. Germline-derived CDR1 and CDR2 are SGHRS and YFSETQ. This CDR3 spans 14 amino acids. The CDR3, as DNA: TGCGCCAGCAGCGTGGATGACAGCTACTATGGCTACACCTTC. Its translation: CASSVDDSYYGYTF.

The chain couples TRBV27 to TRBJ1-2; the D gene is possibly TRBD1 (6 bases). This CDR3 region has 16 residues. In germline, CDR1 is MNHEY, CDR2 SMNVEV (reference sequence). V shed 4 bases and J shed 3 bases, with 18 bases lying between them. The CDR3 here is CASSYGPQGGDYGYTF. CDR3 DNA: TGTGCCAGCAGTTATGGACCCCAAGGGGGTGACTATGGCTACACCTTC.

The J gene is TRBJ2-3, the V gene TRBV29-1; a possible D gene is TRBD2 (6 bases). CDR3 length equals 19 residues. Between the trimmed V and J ends, which lost 0 bases and 5 bases, there was a span of 27 bases. Germline CDR1 SQVTM, CDR2 ANQGSEA. The CDR3 here is CSVEDLLEEGTFGVDTQYF. CDR3 DNA: TGCAGCGTTGAAGATCTTTTGGAGGAGGGAACATTCGGGGTAGATACGCAGTATTTT.

The gene calls are TRBV11-2 and TRBJ2-7, with D perhaps TRBD2 (7 bases). Trimming left V 2 bases short and J 5 bases short, with 13 bases between. This CDR3 is 14 amino acids long. Germline V gives CDR1 SGHAT, CDR2 FQNNGV. The CDR3 DNA follows: TGTGCCAGCAGCTTATATCGGGGGGCGGACGAGCAGTACTTC. Translation gives CASSLYRGADEQYF.

The chain carries TRBV6-1 and TRBJ1-5; D unclear. The CDR3 has 15 residues. Trimming cost V 0 bases and J 7 bases, with 13 bases left between them. From germline, CDR1 is MNHNS and CDR2 SASEGT. In nucleotides, the CDR3 is TGTGCCAGCAGTGAAGCAGCAGATCCCGACCAGCCCCAGCATTTT. Translation gives CASSEAADPDQPQHF.

About this clone: At the DNA level, this CDR3 is encoded by other sequences in the same sample as well. The chain has TRBV5-6 and TRBJ2-5; possibly TRBD2 for D (6 bases). This CDR3 spans 15 amino acids. The germline V and J ends were trimmed by 6 bases and 4 bases, with 19 bases remaining between them. In germline, CDR1 is SGHDT, CDR2 YYEEEE. For the CDR3, the DNA is TGTGCCAGCAAGACCCTTGGAGGGAATTTAGAGACCCAGTACTTC. This gives the protein CASKTLGGNLETQYF.

The chain recombines TRBV4-1 with TRBJ2-1; 14 bases align to TRBD2. The germline gives CDR1 MGHRA, CDR2 YSYEKL. This CDR3 is 14 amino acids long. J lost 11 bases, V lost 3 bases, and 3 bases had no gene match. The CDR3: CASSQGLAGDKQFF. CDR3 sequence (DNA): TGCGCCAGCAGCCAGGGACTAGCGGGAGACAAGCAGTTCTTC.

V is TRBV27 and J is TRBJ2-2, with 8 bases fitting TRBD2. The CDR3 is 15 amino acids. Germline-derived CDR1 and CDR2 are MNHEY and SMNVEV (reference sequence). V lost 3 bases and J lost 6; bases outside the gene matches: 6. CDR3 in DNA: TGTGCCAGCAGTTTTCTCAGGACTAGCCCCGGGGAGCTGTTTTTT. Protein: CASSFLRTSPGELFF.

The chain has TRBV7-2 and TRBJ1-5; D remains unclear. This CDR3 region has 15 residues. CDR1 and CDR2 (germline): SGHTA, FQGNSA. The V gene lost 5 bases and the J gene lost 3 bases, with 14 bases spanning the gap. This CDR3 reads CASSPETGFNQPQHF. In DNA, the CDR3 is TGTGCCAGCAGCCCTGAGACGGGGTTCAATCAGCCCCAGCATTTT. The full variable domain, rest sourced from reference TRBV7-2 and TRBJ1-5, is GAGVSQSPSNKVTEKGKDVELRCDPISGHTALYWYRQSLGQGLEFLIYFQGNSAPDKSGLPSDRFSAERTGGSVSTLTIQRTQQEDSAVYLCASSPETGFNQPQHFGDGTRLSIL.

This chain uses TRBV2 with TRBJ2-7; 7 nucleotides agree with TRBD2. Germline CDR1 and CDR2: SNHLY and FYNNEI. The CDR3 has 14 residues. V trimming: 1 base; J trimming: 2 bases; junction bases outside the gene matches: 2. CDR3 coding DNA: TGTGCCAGCAGTGAAGGAGCGGGAACCTACGAGCAGTACTTC. Amino acids: CASSEGAGTYEQYF. The full variable domain, in which reference TRBV2 and TRBJ2-7 provide the parts outside the CDR3, is EPEVTQTPSHQVTQMGQEVILRCVPISNHLYFYWYRQILGQKVEFLVSFYNNEISEKSEIFDDQFSVERPDGSNFTLKIRSTKLEDSAMYFCASSEGAGTYEQYFGPGTRLTVT.

The chain links TRBV10-3 to TRBJ1-1, with D unclear. CDR3 length: 13 residues. The V end was cut by 6 bases, the J end by 4 bases, with 12 bases between. CDR1 is ENHRY and CDR2 is SYGVKD in the germline V gene. CDR3 sequence reads: CAISQPWGTEAFF. The CDR3 DNA sequence: TGTGCCATCAGCCAACCATGGGGCACTGAAGCTTTCTTT.

This chain uses TRBV4-1 with TRBJ1-2; 8 bases line up with TRBD1. This CDR3 is built from 14 residues. The V segment lost 1 base and the J segment 8 bases; nucleotides outside the gene matches: 6. Per germline, CDR1 MGHRA and CDR2 YSYEKL. CDR3 region: CASSQAQGAWGYTF. In nucleotides, the CDR3 is TGCGCCAGCAGCCAAGCGCAGGGGGCGTGGGGCTACACCTTC.